The sequence of this TCR beta chain was determined in a study of spatial heterogeneity in lung cancer. Overall study: Every unique TCR and UMI combination, on average, appeared more than ten times in raw reads.

CDR3 length: 17 amino acids. Germline V lookup: CDR1 MNHEY, CDR2 SVGAGI. Trimming pared 0 bases from V and 5 bases from J, leaving 14 bases between. Overall study results and limits: Tumor mutation counts were tracked by expanded intratumoral alpha and beta TCR counts.

Unique molecular identifiers, one per molecule, were present on every TCR cDNA molecule. A single record per CDR3 protein comes from TCRdb applying MiXCR to the 5' RACE reads. The sample consists of fewer than 10,000 distinct CDR3 sequences, roughly 4.7% of them appearing once. Indicated time point: sample taken at primary tumor resection. Untreated early-stage non-small cell lung cancer patients, approximately 76 in total, were the donors. No cells were sorted before sequencing. The whole RNA sequenced was extracted from tumor, nontumor lung or frozen PBMC. With regard to this clonotype: Its antigen is as yet unknown.

The source of this sequence is a female donor with early-stage non-small cell lung cancer. V gene TRBV6-5 combines with J gene TRBJ1-6; possibly TRBD1 for D (6 bases). This specimen consisted of lung tumor tissue, obtained at surgery. Here the CDR3 reads CASSYSGRQGNNSPLHF. CDR3 nucleotides: TGTGCCAGCAGTTACTCAGGCCGGCAGGGGAATAATTCACCCCTCCACTTT.